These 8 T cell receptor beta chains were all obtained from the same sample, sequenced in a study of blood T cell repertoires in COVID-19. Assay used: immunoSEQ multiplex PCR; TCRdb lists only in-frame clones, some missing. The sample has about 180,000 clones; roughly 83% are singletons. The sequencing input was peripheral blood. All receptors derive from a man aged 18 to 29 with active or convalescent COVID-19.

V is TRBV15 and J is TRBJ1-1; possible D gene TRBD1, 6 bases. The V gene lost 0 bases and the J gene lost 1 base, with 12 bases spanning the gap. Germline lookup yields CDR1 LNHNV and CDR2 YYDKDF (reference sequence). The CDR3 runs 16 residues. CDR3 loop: CATSRDLGHQNTEAFF. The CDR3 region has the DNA TGTGCCACCAGCAGAGATTTGGGACATCAGAACACTGAAGCTTTCTTT.

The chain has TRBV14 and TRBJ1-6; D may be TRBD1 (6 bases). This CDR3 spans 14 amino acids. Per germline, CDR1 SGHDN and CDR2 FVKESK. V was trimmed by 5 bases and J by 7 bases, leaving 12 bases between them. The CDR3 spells CASSTRGTNSPLHF. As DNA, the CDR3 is TGTGCCAGCAGCACCAGGGGTACCAATTCACCCCTCCACTTT. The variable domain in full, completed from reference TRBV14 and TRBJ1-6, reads EAGVTQFPSHSVIEKGQTVTLRCDPISGHDNLYWYRRVMGKEIKFLLHFVKESKQDESGMPNNRFLAERTGGTYSTLKVQPAELEDSGVYFCASSTRGTNSPLHFGNGTRLTVT.

This chain's CDR3 is CASMYSLGRYTGELFF. The CDR3 nucleotides are TGTGCCAGTATGTACAGCCTCGGTAGATACACCGGGGAGCTGTTTTTT. This rearrangement joins TRBV19 to TRBJ2-2, with unresolved D. From germline, CDR1 is LNHDA and CDR2 SQIVND (reference sequence). This CDR3 has 16 amino acids. The ends were cut back, 7 bases at V and 3 bases at J, with 18 bases in the middle.

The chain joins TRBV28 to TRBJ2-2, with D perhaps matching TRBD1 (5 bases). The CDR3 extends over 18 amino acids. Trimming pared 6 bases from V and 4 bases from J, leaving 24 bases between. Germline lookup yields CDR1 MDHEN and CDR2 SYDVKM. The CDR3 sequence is CASSPQTESSTFTGELFF. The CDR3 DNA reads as TGTGCCAGCAGCCCCCAGACAGAGAGTTCTACCTTCACCGGGGAGCTGTTTTTT.

CDR3 coding DNA: TGTGCCAGCAGCTTGTTAGGGGTCAATCAGCCCCAGCATTTT. This sequence encodes CASSLLGVNQPQHF. V gene TRBV5-6 combines with J gene TRBJ1-5; tentatively, D is TRBD1 (5 bases). The V end lost 1 base, the J end lost 3 bases, and 8 bases lay between the germline ends. Germline V gives CDR1 SGHDT, CDR2 YYEEEE. The CDR3 runs 14 residues.

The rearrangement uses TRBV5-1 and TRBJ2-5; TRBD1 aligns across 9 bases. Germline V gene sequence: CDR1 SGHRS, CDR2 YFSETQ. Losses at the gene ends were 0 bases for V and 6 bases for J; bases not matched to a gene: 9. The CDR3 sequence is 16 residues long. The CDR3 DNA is TGCGCCAGCAGCTTGGCCTGGGACAGGGATGTGCAGACCCAGTACTTC. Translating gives CASSLAWDRDVQTQYF.

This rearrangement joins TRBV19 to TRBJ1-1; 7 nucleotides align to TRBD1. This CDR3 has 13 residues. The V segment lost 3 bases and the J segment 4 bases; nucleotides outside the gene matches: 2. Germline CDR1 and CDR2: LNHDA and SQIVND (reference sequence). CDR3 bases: TGTGCCAGTAGTATCGGGACAGTCACTGAAGCTTTCTTT. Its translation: CASSIGTVTEAFF.

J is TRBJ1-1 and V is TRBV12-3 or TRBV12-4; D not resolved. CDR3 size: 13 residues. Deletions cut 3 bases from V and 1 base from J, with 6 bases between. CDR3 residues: CASSFGENTEAFF. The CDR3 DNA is TGTGCCAGCAGTTTCGGGGAGAACACTGAAGCTTTCTTT.